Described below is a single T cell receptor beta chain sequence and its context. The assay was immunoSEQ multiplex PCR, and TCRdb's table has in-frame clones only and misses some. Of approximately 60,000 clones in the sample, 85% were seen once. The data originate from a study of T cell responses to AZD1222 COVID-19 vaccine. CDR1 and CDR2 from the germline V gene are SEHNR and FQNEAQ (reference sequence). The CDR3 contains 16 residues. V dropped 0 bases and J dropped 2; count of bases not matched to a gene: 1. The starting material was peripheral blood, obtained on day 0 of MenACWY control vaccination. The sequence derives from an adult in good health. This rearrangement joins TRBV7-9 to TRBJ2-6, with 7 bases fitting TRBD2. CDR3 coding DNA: TGTGCCAGCAGCTTAGCGGGACTAACTGGGGCCAACGTCCTGACTTTC. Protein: CASSLAGLTGANVLTF.